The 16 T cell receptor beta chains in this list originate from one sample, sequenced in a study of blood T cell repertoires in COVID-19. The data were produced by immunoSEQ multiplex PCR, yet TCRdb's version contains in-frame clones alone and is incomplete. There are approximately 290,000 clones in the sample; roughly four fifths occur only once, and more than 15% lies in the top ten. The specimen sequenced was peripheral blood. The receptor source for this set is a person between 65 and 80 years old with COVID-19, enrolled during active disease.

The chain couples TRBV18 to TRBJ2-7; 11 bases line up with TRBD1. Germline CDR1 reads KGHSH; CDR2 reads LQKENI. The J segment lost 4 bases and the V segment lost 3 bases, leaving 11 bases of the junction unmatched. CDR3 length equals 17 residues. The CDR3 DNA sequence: TGTGCCAGCTCACCCGGACCGGGACAGGGGGGAGGGTACGAGCAGTACTTC. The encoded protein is CASSPGPGQGGGYEQYF.

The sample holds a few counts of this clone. CDR3: CASMGQLYNSPLHF. The CDR3 bases are TGTGCCAGCATGGGACAGCTATATAATTCACCCCTCCACTTT. The V and J genes are TRBV28 and TRBJ1-6; 7 nucleotides align to TRBD1. The V segment lost 7 bases and the J segment 4 bases; nucleotides outside the gene matches: 4. The CDR3 has 14 amino acids. Germline V gives CDR1 MDHEN, CDR2 SYDVKM.

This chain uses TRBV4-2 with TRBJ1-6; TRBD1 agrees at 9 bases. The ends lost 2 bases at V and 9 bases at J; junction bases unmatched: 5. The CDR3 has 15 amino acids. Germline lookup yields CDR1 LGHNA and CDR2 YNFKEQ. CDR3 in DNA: TGTGCCAGCAGCCAATACGGACAGGGGATTTCACCCCTCCACTTT. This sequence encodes CASSQYGQGISPLHF.

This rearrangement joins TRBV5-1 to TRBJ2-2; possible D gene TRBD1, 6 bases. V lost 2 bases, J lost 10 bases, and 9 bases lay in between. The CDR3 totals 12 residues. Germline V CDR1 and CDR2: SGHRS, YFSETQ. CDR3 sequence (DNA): TGCGCCAGCAGCTTCCCAGGGGAGGAGCTGTTTTTT. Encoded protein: CASSFPGEELFF.

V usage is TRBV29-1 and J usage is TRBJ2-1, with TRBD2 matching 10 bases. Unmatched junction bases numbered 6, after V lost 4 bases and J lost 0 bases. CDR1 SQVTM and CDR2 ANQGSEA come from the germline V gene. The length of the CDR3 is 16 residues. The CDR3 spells CSVAVAGGISYNEQFF. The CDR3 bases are TGCAGCGTTGCTGTAGCGGGGGGAATCTCCTACAATGAGCAGTTCTTC.

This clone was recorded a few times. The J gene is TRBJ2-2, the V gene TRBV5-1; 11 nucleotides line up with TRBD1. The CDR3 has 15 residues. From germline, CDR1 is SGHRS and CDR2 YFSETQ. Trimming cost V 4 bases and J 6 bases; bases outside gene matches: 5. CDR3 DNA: TGCGCCAGCAGCCGGGGACAGGGGGGGCCCGGGGAGCTGTTTTTT. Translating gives CASSRGQGGPGELFF.

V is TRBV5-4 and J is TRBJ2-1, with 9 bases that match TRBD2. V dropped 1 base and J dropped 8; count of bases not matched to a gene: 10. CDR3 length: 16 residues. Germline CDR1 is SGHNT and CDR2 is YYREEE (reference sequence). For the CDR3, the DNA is TGTGCCAGCAGCTTGATGGTATCGGCGGGGGGGCATGAGCAGTTCTTC. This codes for CASSLMVSAGGHEQFF. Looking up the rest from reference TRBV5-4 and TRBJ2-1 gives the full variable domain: ETGVTQSPTHLIKTRGQQVTLRCSSQSGHNTVSWYQQALGQGPQFIFQYYREEENGRGNFPPRFSGLQFPNYSSELNVNALELDDSALYLCASSLMVSAGGHEQFFGPGTRLTVL.

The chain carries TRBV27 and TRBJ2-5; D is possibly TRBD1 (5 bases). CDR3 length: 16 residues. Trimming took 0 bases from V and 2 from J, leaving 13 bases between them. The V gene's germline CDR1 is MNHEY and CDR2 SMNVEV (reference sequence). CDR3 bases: TGTGCCAGCAGTTTATCGGGGCCGACGACTCAAGAGACCCAGTACTTC. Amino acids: CASSLSGPTTQETQYF.

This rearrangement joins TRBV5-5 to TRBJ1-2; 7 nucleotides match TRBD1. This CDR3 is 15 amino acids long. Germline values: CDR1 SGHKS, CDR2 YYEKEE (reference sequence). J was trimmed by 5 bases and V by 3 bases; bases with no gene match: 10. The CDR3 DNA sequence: TGTGCCAGCAGCTCCTCGTCCGGGACAGCTTATGGCTACACCTTC. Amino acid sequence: CASSSSSGTAYGYTF.

CDR3: CASSFRQHTDTQYF. CDR3 DNA sequence: TGTGCCAGCAGTTTCAGACAGCACACAGATACGCAGTATTTT. The chain has TRBV6-6 and TRBJ2-3; the D gene is possibly TRBD1 (5 bases). Germline-derived CDR1 and CDR2 are MNHNY and SVGAGI (reference sequence). Trimming removed 4 bases at V and 2 bases at J, with 10 bases between. The CDR3 contains 14 residues.

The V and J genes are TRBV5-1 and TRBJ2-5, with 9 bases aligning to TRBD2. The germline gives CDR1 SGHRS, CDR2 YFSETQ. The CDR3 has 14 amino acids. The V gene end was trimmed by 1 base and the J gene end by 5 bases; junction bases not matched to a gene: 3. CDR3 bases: TGCGCCAGCAGCTTGATAGCGGGAGTTGAGACCCAGTACTTC. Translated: CASSLIAGVETQYF. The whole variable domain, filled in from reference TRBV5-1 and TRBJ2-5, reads KAGVTQTPRYLIKTRGQQVTLSCSPISGHRSVSWYQQTPGQGLQFLFEYFSETQRNKGNFPGRFSGRQFSNSRSEMNVSTLELGDSALYLCASSLIAGVETQYFGPGTRLLVL.

The CDR3 spells CASSQANYNSPLHF. The CDR3, as DNA: TGTGCCAGTTCCCAGGCAAACTATAATTCACCCCTCCACTTT. The V gene is TRBV27, the J gene TRBJ1-6; D not resolved. With 9 bases removed from V and 3 bases from J, the gap between germline ends came to 12 bases. Germline V gene sequence: CDR1 MNHEY, CDR2 SMNVEV (reference sequence). There are 14 residues in the CDR3.

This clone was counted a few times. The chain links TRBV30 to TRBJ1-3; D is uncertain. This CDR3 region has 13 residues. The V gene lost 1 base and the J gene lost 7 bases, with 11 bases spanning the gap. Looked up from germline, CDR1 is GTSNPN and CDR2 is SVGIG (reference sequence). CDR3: CAWSGTVENTIYF. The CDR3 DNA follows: TGTGCCTGGAGTGGCACAGTTGAGAACACCATATATTTT.

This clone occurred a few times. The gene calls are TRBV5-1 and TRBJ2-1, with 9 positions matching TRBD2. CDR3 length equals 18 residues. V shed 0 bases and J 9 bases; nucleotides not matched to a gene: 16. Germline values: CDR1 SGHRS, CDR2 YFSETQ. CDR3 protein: CASSLDPAGVAGGAEQFF. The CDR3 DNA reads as TGCGCCAGCAGCTTGGACCCCGCGGGAGTTGCGGGGGGGGCTGAGCAGTTCTTC.

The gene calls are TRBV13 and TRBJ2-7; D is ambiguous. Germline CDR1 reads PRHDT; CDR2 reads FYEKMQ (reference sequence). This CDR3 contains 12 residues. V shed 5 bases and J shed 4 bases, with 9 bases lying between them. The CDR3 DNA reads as TGTGCCAGCAGCCTACCCGGGTACGAGCAGTACTTC. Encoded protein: CASSLPGYEQYF.

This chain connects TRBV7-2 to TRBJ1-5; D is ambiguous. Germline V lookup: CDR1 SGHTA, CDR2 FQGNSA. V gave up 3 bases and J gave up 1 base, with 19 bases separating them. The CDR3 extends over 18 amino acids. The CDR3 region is CASSLAAGRVQSNQPQHF. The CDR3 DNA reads TGTGCCAGCAGCTTGGCCGCCGGGAGGGTGCAGAGCAATCAGCCCCAGCATTTT.